Presented here are 3 T cell receptor beta chains from one specimen sequenced in a study of cytomegalovirus exposure and HLA in healthy donors. The primer mix had 60 Vbeta and 13 Jbeta primers. The data were produced by immunoSEQ multiplex PCR, yet TCRdb's version contains in-frame clones alone and is incomplete. The sample has about 210,000 clones; almost 80% are singletons. The sample comprised PBMCs. These TCRs come from a male donor in good health and CMV-seronegative.

This chain's CDR3 is CASTTGGTDTQYF. DNA for the CDR3: TGTGCCAGCACGACGGGAGGGACAGATACGCAGTATTTT. This chain uses TRBV9 with TRBJ2-3; TRBD2 aligns across 8 bases. Germline V lookup: CDR1 SGDLS, CDR2 YYNGEE. The CDR3 consists of 13 residues. V lost 6 bases to trimming and J lost 3 bases; unmatched junction nucleotides: 3.

V and J are TRBV2 and TRBJ2-7, with 7 nucleotides matching TRBD1. V was clipped by 10 bases and J by 0 bases; unmatched bases: 6. CDR1 and CDR2 (germline): SNHLY, FYNNEI. The CDR3 length is 13 residues. CDR3 loop: CATLTGISYEQYF. DNA for the CDR3: TGTGCCACCCTGACAGGGATCTCCTACGAGCAGTACTTC.

The chain combines TRBV28 with TRBJ2-5, with 8 nucleotides matching TRBD1. Germline CDR1 and CDR2: MDHEN and SYDVKM. Trimming took 5 bases from V and 5 from J; bases not matched to a gene: 13. The CDR3 consists of 16 residues. CDR3 region: CASSPSLRGRRETQYF. In DNA form, the CDR3 reads TGTGCCAGCAGTCCATCGCTCAGGGGGCGCAGGGAGACCCAGTACTTC.